This T cell receptor (beta chain) was identified in a study of blood T cell repertoires in COVID-19. At the level of the study: Both acute and convalescent COVID-19 samples were obtained from the United States, Italy and Spain. Sources were T cells, B-cell-depleted T cells, or PBMCs; the material itself was cDNA or gDNA.

Trimming removed 6 bases from V and 7 bases from J, with 12 bases in between. The CDR3 loop spans 12 amino acids. Germline CDR1 and CDR2: SNHLY and FYNNEI. As handled by the study authors: Using reference gene primer amplification, nucleated cell counts were estimated. Only in-frame clones appear in the TCRdb table, and some are missing; sequencing was by immunoSEQ multiplex PCR. That table is the source of V, J and clone size, and D and trimming were worked out from the DNA. The table has roughly 74,000 clones, just under 85% seen once; the top ten hold about 35%. This clonotype originated in a man aged 70-80 years with acute or convalescent COVID-19. The sequenced sample consisted of peripheral blood. V usage is TRBV2 and J usage is TRBJ1-2; D possibly corresponds to TRBD1 (6 bases). CDR3 nucleotide sequence: TGTGCCAGCAGGTTACAGGGCATTGGCTACACCTTC. Its translation: CASRLQGIGYTF.